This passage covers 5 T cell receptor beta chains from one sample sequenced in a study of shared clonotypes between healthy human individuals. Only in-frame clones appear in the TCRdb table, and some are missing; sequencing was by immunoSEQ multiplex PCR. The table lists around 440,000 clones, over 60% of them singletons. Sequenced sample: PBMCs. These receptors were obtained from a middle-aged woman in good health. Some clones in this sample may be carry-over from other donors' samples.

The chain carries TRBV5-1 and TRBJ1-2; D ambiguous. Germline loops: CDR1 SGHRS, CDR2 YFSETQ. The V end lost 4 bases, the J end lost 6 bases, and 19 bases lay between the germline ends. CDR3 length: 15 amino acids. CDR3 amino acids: CASSRPGVGINGYTF. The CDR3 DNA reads TGCGCCAGCAGCCGGCCTGGGGTAGGTATTAATGGCTACACCTTC.

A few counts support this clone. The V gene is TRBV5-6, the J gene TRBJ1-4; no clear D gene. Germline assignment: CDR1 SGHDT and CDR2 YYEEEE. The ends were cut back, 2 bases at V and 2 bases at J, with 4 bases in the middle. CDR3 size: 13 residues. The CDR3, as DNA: TGTGCCAGCAGCTTTGGGACTAATGAAAAACTGTTTTTT. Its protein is CASSFGTNEKLFF.

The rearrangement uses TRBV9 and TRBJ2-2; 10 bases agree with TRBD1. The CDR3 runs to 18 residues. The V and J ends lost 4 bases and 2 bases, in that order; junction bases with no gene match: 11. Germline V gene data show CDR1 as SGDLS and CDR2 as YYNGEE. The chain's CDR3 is CASSTGTGVAGNTGELFF. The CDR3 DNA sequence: TGTGCCAGCAGCACCGGGACAGGGGTAGCGGGTAACACCGGGGAGCTGTTTTTT.

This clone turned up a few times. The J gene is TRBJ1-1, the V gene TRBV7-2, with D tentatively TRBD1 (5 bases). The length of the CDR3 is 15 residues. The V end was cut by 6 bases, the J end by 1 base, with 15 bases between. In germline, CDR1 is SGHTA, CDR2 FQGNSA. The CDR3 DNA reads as TGTGCCAGCAGTTCCCTACTGGGGCCGAACACTGAAGCTTTCTTT. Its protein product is CASSSLLGPNTEAFF.

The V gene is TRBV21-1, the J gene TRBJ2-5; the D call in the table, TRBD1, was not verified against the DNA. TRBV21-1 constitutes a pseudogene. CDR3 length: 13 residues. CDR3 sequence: CASSMTGEETQYF. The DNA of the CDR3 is TGTGCCAGCAGCATGACAGGGGAGGAGACCCAGTACTTC.